A single sample is the source of the 8 T cell receptor beta chains below, sequenced in a study of OX40 agonist ivuxolimab in advanced cancers. Data came from immunoSEQ multiplex PCR; TCRdb stores just in-frame clones and leaves some out. The sample shows under 80,000 clones, about 85% of them seen only once. The material was CD4+ or CD8+ T cells sorted from blood, obtained in a trial of the OX40 agonist ivuxolimab. These receptors all stem from an adult with an advanced solid tumor such as melanoma, head and neck, liver or kidney cancer.

The chain uses TRBV7-2 and TRBJ1-5; D remains unclear. The CDR3 is 15 amino acids. The germline V and J ends were trimmed by 0 bases and 6 bases, with 12 bases remaining between them. The germline CDR1 and CDR2 sequences are SGHTA and FQGNSA. The CDR3 DNA is TGTGCCAGCAGCTTAGCCCCGGGTGAGGGTCAGCCCCAGCATTTT. This encodes CASSLAPGEGQPQHF.

V and J are TRBV5-6 and TRBJ1-3; D is uncertain. The CDR3 totals 16 residues. The V end lost 4 bases, the J end lost 4 bases, and 18 bases lay between the germline ends. In germline, CDR1 is SGHDT, CDR2 YYEEEE. DNA for the CDR3: TGTGCCAGCAGCCCCACGGGGTCGGGCAGAGGAAACACCATATATTTT. Translated: CASSPTGSGRGNTIYF. Full variable domain (missing parts from reference TRBV5-6 and TRBJ1-3): DAGVTQSPTHLIKTRGQQVTLRCSPKSGHDTVSWYQQALGQGPQFIFQYYEEEERQRGNFPDRFSGHQFPNYSSELNVNALLLGDSALYLCASSPTGSGRGNTIYFGEGSWLTVV.

This clone was picked up a small number of times. The V and J genes are TRBV5-1 and TRBJ2-1, with D tentatively TRBD1 (6 bases). V lost 4 bases to trimming and J lost 5 bases, with 13 bases between them. The CDR3 runs to 14 residues. Germline V gives CDR1 SGHRS, CDR2 YFSETQ. The CDR3 sequence is CASSGQLGNNEQFF. CDR3 nucleotides: TGCGCCAGCAGCGGACAGTTAGGAAACAATGAGCAGTTCTTC.

This chain connects TRBV9 to TRBJ1-6; a possible D gene is TRBD1 (6 bases). The CDR3 extends over 15 amino acids. Trimming took off 0 bases at V and 7 bases at J, with 11 bases between the two ends. Germline lookup yields CDR1 SGDLS and CDR2 YYNGEE. The CDR3 loop reads CASSVVGQTNSPLHF. CDR3 DNA: TGTGCCAGCAGCGTAGTAGGACAGACCAATTCACCCCTCCACTTT.

This chain connects TRBV7-3 to TRBJ2-7; perhaps TRBD1 as D (6 bases). The CDR3 is 15 amino acids. Germline CDR1 is SGHTA and CDR2 is FQGTGA. V was shortened by 1 base and J by 2 bases, with 12 bases between the two germline ends. The DNA for the CDR3 is TGTGCCAGCAGCTTAATAGGGGGAGACGCCTACGAGCAGTACTTC. Its translation: CASSLIGGDAYEQYF.

The CDR3 coding sequence is TGTGCCAGCAGCCCCCCGGGGCCCTTCCCTAGCCAGAATGAGCAGTTCTTC. The encoded protein is CASSPPGPFPSQNEQFF. The J gene is TRBJ2-1, the V gene TRBV7-9; D is possibly TRBD1 or TRBD2 (5 bases each). V dropped 5 bases and J dropped 7 bases, with 24 bases sitting between them. This CDR3 region has 17 residues. From germline, CDR1 is SEHNR and CDR2 FQNEAQ (reference sequence).

The rearrangement joins TRBV5-3 to TRBJ2-7; D not resolved. TRBV5-3 counts as an open reading frame of uncertain function. V gave up 4 bases and J gave up 0 bases, with 8 bases separating them. The CDR3 length is 13 residues. CDR3 residues: CARSPPTSYEQYF. DNA of the CDR3: TGTGCCAGAAGCCCACCCACCTCCTACGAGCAGTACTTC.

The chain links TRBV7-8 to TRBJ2-2; D gene ambiguous. The V gene lost 0 bases and the J gene lost 7 bases, with 6 bases spanning the gap. Germline values: CDR1 SGHVS, CDR2 FQNEAQ. The CDR3 is made up of 13 amino acids. CDR3 residues: CASSLARHGELFF. In nucleotides, the CDR3 is TGTGCCAGCAGCTTAGCACGGCACGGGGAGCTGTTTTTT.